Shown below are 13 T cell receptor beta chains from a single sample sequenced in a study of response to subunit inactivated influenza vaccine. TCRdb reanalysed the RT-PCR reads using MiXCR and keeps one entry per CDR3 protein. This sample yields some 800,000 distinct CDR3 sequences, of which less than 25% are seen a single time; around 9.6% belongs to the top ten. The sample consisted of PBMCs from blood, taken roughly 5 days after vaccination. The origin of the receptors is a man in his forties or fifties who received an inactivated influenza vaccine.

At least ten counts were recorded for this clonotype. V gene TRBV12-3 or TRBV12-4 combines with J gene TRBJ2-1; no firm D call. This CDR3 contains 13 residues. Trimming took 3 bases from V and 5 from J, leaving 8 bases between them. The CDR3 nucleotides read TGTGCCAGCAGTTTGGATTCCGACAATGAGCAGTTCTTC. Its translation: CASSLDSDNEQFF.

This clonotype was found a few times. CDR3 residues: CASGSPGNEQFF. The CDR3 bases are TGTGCCAGCGGAAGTCCAGGCAATGAGCAGTTCTTC. The V and J genes are TRBV7-8 and TRBJ2-1; D uncertain. Germline V CDR1 and CDR2: SGHVS, FQNEAQ. Trimming removed 8 bases from V and 6 bases from J, with 11 bases in between. The CDR3 has 12 residues.

This clonotype was observed a handful of times. J is TRBJ2-7 and V is TRBV7-2; a weak D match, TRBD2 (6 bases). This CDR3 spans 15 amino acids. V lost 4 bases to trimming and J lost 4 bases, with 17 bases between them. Germline loops: CDR1 SGHTA, CDR2 FQGNSA. This CDR3 reads CASSSGAPGRYEQYF. The CDR3, as DNA: TGTGCCAGCAGCTCCGGGGCGCCAGGGAGGTACGAGCAGTACTTC.

This sequence joins TRBV7-2 and TRBJ2-5; 7 positions agree with TRBD2. Germline V CDR1 and CDR2: SGHTA, FQGNSA. The CDR3 has 16 amino acids. V dropped 5 bases and J dropped 1; count of bases not matched to a gene: 10. CDR3 sequence reads: CASSGNSGNSQETQYF. CDR3 DNA: TGTGCCAGCAGCGGCAACAGCGGGAACTCCCAAGAGACCCAGTACTTC. Variable domain in full (rest from reference TRBV7-2 and TRBJ2-5): GAGVSQSPSNKVTEKGKDVELRCDPISGHTALYWYRQSLGQGLEFLIYFQGNSAPDKSGLPSDRFSAERTGGSVSTLTIQRTQQEDSAVYLCASSGNSGNSQETQYFGPGTRLLVL.

This clonotype has just a few counts. The V and J genes are TRBV12-3 or TRBV12-4 and TRBJ2-7; D not certain. The V end was cut by 3 bases, the J end by 3 bases, with 6 bases between. This CDR3 spans 12 amino acids. CDR3 amino acids: CASSFSIYEQYF. CDR3 nucleotide sequence: TGTGCCAGCAGTTTCTCGATCTACGAGCAGTACTTC.

In its sample, this clonotype was seen a few times. The genes are TRBV27 and TRBJ2-3; tentatively, D is TRBD1 (6 bases). Trimming cost V 3 bases and J 4 bases, with 11 bases left between them. The CDR3 is made up of 14 amino acids. CDR1 is MNHEY, CDR2 SMNVEV, per germline (reference sequence). CDR3 region: CASSFLGAADTQYF. CDR3 sequence (DNA): TGTGCCAGCAGTTTTTTGGGGGCCGCAGATACGCAGTATTTT.

The sample holds a few counts of this clonotype. The chain uses TRBV10-3 and TRBJ2-2; D is unresolved. The V end lost 3 bases, the J end lost 2 bases, and 4 bases lay between the germline ends. Germline loops: CDR1 ENHRY, CDR2 SYGVKD. CDR3 size: 13 residues. The CDR3 coding sequence is TGTGCCATCAGTGATACAAACACCGGGGAGCTGTTTTTT. Translation: CAISDTNTGELFF.

The CDR3 DNA reads as TGTGCCAGCTCCCCGGAAAGTACGCAGTATTTT. Encoded protein: CASSPESTQYF. V and J are TRBV18 and TRBJ2-3; D is unclear. Trimming took 6 bases from V and 8 from J, leaving 9 bases between them. The CDR3 sequence is 11 residues long. Germline CDR1 reads KGHSH; CDR2 reads LQKENI.

The gene calls are TRBV7-2 and TRBJ2-2, with TRBD2 matching over 7 bases. Trimming at V came to 0 bases and at J to 6 bases, leaving 7 bases not matched to a gene. Germline V lookup: CDR1 SGHTA, CDR2 FQGNSA. This CDR3 has 16 residues. The CDR3 region is CASSLAIAGVAGELFF. CDR3 nucleotides: TGTGCCAGCAGCTTAGCGATAGCGGGTGTGGCCGGGGAGCTGTTTTTT. Supplemented by reference TRBV7-2 and TRBJ2-2, the full variable domain reads GAGVSQSPSNKVTEKGKDVELRCDPISGHTALYWYRQSLGQGLEFLIYFQGNSAPDKSGLPSDRFSAERTGGSVSTLTIQRTQQEDSAVYLCASSLAIAGVAGELFFGEGSRLTVL.

The sample holds a few counts of this clonotype. The chain employs TRBV6-5 and TRBJ2-1, with TRBD2 matching 12 bases. With 0 bases clipped from V and 5 bases from J, the junction kept 2 bases outside the gene matches. Germline assignment: CDR1 MNHEY and CDR2 SVGAGI. This CDR3 has 16 residues. The CDR3 spells CASSYSPSGGDNEQFF. In DNA form, the CDR3 reads TGTGCCAGCAGTTACTCCCCTAGCGGGGGGGACAATGAGCAGTTCTTC.

This chain uses TRBV12-3 or TRBV12-4 with TRBJ2-1, with unresolved D. V was trimmed by 7 bases and J by 8 bases, leaving 18 bases between them. This CDR3 spans 14 amino acids. CDR3 nucleotide sequence: TGTGCCAGCAACAGTCAGCCCGATTTGGATGAGCAGTTCTTC. It encodes CASNSQPDLDEQFF.

A few counts support this clonotype. V usage is TRBV2 and J usage is TRBJ1-5; D is uncertain. V was shortened by 1 base and J by 9 bases, with 10 bases between the two germline ends. Germline assignment: CDR1 SNHLY and CDR2 FYNNEI. There are 13 residues in the CDR3. In nucleotides, the CDR3 is TGTGCCAGCAGTGAAGGCCCTTTCACGCCCCAGCATTTT. It specifies CASSEGPFTPQHF.

This clonotype showed up just a few times. The rearrangement links TRBV10-3 to TRBJ2-7; D call uncertain. The CDR3 sequence is 11 residues long. Germline V gene sequence: CDR1 ENHRY, CDR2 SYGVKD. V was pared by 3 bases and J by 6 bases, with 6 bases between. The CDR3 loop reads CAISEKSEQYF. The CDR3 coding sequence is TGTGCCATCAGTGAAAAAAGCGAGCAGTACTTC.